The 5 T cell receptor beta chains below were found in one sample sequenced in a study of cytomegalovirus exposure and HLA in healthy donors. PCR employed 60 Vbeta and 13 Jbeta primers. Sequenced by immunoSEQ multiplex PCR; TCRdb stores in-frame clones only, minus some. The sample comprises about 160,000 clones, around 81% of which are singletons, and about 13% rests with the top ten. The specimen sequenced was PBMCs. These receptors were obtained from a woman in her forties or fifties in good health and CMV-seronegative.

The V call is TRBV6-6, the J call TRBJ2-5; the D gene is possibly TRBD1 (8 bases). The length of the CDR3 is 14 residues. V lost 5 bases and J 11 bases, leaving 21 bases between the germline ends. Looked up from germline, CDR1 is MNHNY and CDR2 is SVGAGI (reference sequence). CDR3 nucleotide sequence: TGTGCCAGCAGTCTAGCTCAGGGGGCGCGGGAGCAGTACTTC. Its translation: CASSLAQGAREQYF.

The chain couples TRBV6-1 to TRBJ2-5; the D is unclear. Gene TRBJ2-7 matches the end of the DNA better, so the J call may be wrong. This CDR3 is 14 amino acids long. Germline CDR1 MNHNS, CDR2 SASEGT. The CDR3 region is CASSFRPTAREQYF. The CDR3 DNA follows: TGTGCCAGCAGTTTCAGACCGACTGCGCGCGAGCAGTACTTC.

V usage is TRBV7-2 and J usage is TRBJ1-5, with D perhaps matching TRBD1 (6 bases). Looked up from germline, CDR1 is SGHTA and CDR2 is FQGNSA. CDR3 size: 15 residues. Trimming cost V 4 bases and J 7 bases, with 17 bases left between them. CDR3 sequence (DNA): TGTGCCAGCAGCTCGGACAGTGGGGGTTGGCAGCCCCAGCATTTT. This gives the protein CASSSDSGGWQPQHF.

The chain is built from TRBV4-1 and TRBJ2-1, with D perhaps matching TRBD2 (5 bases). From germline, CDR1 is MGHRA and CDR2 YSYEKL. The CDR3 extends over 16 amino acids. V was shortened by 3 bases and J by 0 bases, with 12 bases between the two germline ends. CDR3 nucleotides: TGCGCCAGCAGCCACCCTTTGGGGAGCTCCTACAATGAGCAGTTCTTC. Encoded protein: CASSHPLGSSYNEQFF.

The rearrangement links TRBV7-8 to TRBJ2-3; D uncertain. Trimming shortened V by 5 bases and J by 0 bases, and 24 bases separated the two germline ends. Germline lookup yields CDR1 SGHVS and CDR2 FQNEAQ. The CDR3 extends over 19 amino acids. The DNA for the CDR3 is TGTGCCAGCAGCCCCTACCAGTCAAGTACTAAGACTAGCACAGATACGCAGTATTTT. It codes for CASSPYQSSTKTSTDTQYF.